The 15 T cell receptor beta chains given below trace back to one sample, sequenced in a study of CD8 T cells in Susac syndrome (dated by TCRdb to 2018 to 2020). Receptor libraries were prepared by the immunoSEQ multiplex PCR assay. RNA was extracted using the RNeasy kit, and roughly 0.5 to 1 microgram was reverse transcribed with random hexamers. TCRdb passed the public sequencing reads through fastp at Q25 and MiXCR, retaining productive beta sequences. Entries are consolidated by CDR3 protein sequence, retaining the most common genes and DNA. The sample table lists 190,000 or so distinct CDR3 sequences, around 95% of them with a count of one. The ten largest clones add up to around 0.082% of the sample. The sequencing sample was made of CD4+ T cells from PBMCs. These TCRs come from a human donor with multiple sclerosis.

CDR3 residues: CSARGQGGKSYEQYF. CDR3 in DNA: TGCAGTGCTAGAGGCCAGGGGGGTAAATCCTACGAGCAGTACTTC. The chain combines TRBV20-1 with TRBJ2-7, with D possibly being TRBD1 (7 bases). The germline V and J ends were trimmed by 1 base and 1 base, with 14 bases remaining between them. The germline CDR1 and CDR2 sequences are DFQATT and SNEGSKA (reference sequence). This CDR3 is 15 amino acids long.

This chain joins TRBV3-1 and TRBJ1-5, with 11 bases identical to TRBD1. V dropped 6 bases and J dropped 10; count of bases not matched to a gene: 5. This CDR3 has 13 amino acids. Germline CDR1 and CDR2: LGHDT and YNNKEL (reference sequence). The CDR3 loop is CASRRGQGEPQHF. CDR3 nucleotide sequence: TGTGCCAGCAGGCGGGGACAGGGGGAACCCCAGCATTTT.

The rearrangement joins TRBV5-1 to TRBJ2-7; possibly TRBD1 or TRBD2 for D (5 bases each). The CDR3 contains 14 residues. Per the germline V gene, CDR1 is SGHRS and CDR2 is YFSETQ. Trimming took 4 bases from V and 6 from J, leaving 17 bases between them. The CDR3 loop is CASSPTGTRGEQYV. As DNA, the CDR3 is TGCGCCAGCAGCCCAACCGGGACCCGTGGCGAGCAGTACGTC.

The chain recombines TRBV7-8 with TRBJ2-4; D may correspond to TRBD1 or TRBD2 (6 bases each). The germline V gene has CDR1 SGHVS and CDR2 FQNEAQ. The CDR3 is 16 amino acids. Trimming stripped 5 bases from V and 4 bases from J, with 18 bases between. Here the CDR3 reads CASSRGPGTLKNIQYF. As DNA, the CDR3 is TGTGCCAGCAGCCGGGGGCCCGGGACCTTGAAAAACATTCAGTACTTC.

The J gene is TRBJ2-3, the V gene TRBV30; D tentatively fits TRBD1 or TRBD2 (5 bases each). Per the germline V gene, CDR1 is GTSNPN and CDR2 is SVGIG (reference sequence). V was clipped by 8 bases and J by 3 bases, with 15 bases between them. The CDR3 is made up of 13 amino acids. CDR3 DNA: TGTGCCCGCACCTCCTGGGGGACAGATACGCAGTATTTT. It codes for CARTSWGTDTQYF.

This chain connects TRBV5-6 to TRBJ2-7; the match to TRBD2 covers 8 bases. The junction had 9 bases not matched to a gene; V was cut back by 2 bases and J by 2 bases. The CDR3 is 16 residues long. Germline CDR1 reads SGHDT; CDR2 reads YYEEEE. The CDR3 region is CASSFTGMRGAYEQYV. DNA of the CDR3: TGTGCCAGCAGCTTTACCGGGATGCGGGGGGCCTACGAGCAGTACGTC.

The chain carries TRBV3-1 and TRBJ2-5; D uncertain. With 10 bases removed from V and 5 bases from J, the gap between germline ends came to 14 bases. This CDR3 contains 12 residues. CDR1 and CDR2 (germline): LGHDT, YNNKEL (reference sequence). As DNA, the CDR3 is TGTGCCACCAACCCGGGTGGGGAGACCCAGTACTTC. This sequence encodes CATNPGGETQYF.

This clonotype was found once. The chain has TRBV25-1 and TRBJ2-7, with D possibly being TRBD1 (5 bases). V gave up 1 base and J gave up 6 bases, with 22 bases separating them. CDR3 length: 17 residues. Germline V gene data show CDR1 as MGHDK and CDR2 as SYGVNS. CDR3: CASSESTLKGAGCEQYV. As DNA, the CDR3 is TGTGCCAGCAGTGAATCGACCCTAAAAGGGGCAGGGTGCGAGCAGTACGTC.

The chain couples TRBV30 to TRBJ2-1; D uncertain. Trimming took off 3 bases at V and 3 bases at J, with 9 bases between the two ends. The CDR3 length is 13 residues. In germline, CDR1 is GTSNPN, CDR2 SVGIG (reference sequence). The CDR3 reads CAWRGGFYNEQFF. In DNA form, the CDR3 reads TGTGCCTGGAGGGGTGGGTTCTACAATGAGCAGTTCTTC.

In the case of this clonotype: A read error may produce the germline difference seen at one junction end. The chain uses TRBV27 and TRBJ2-6, with TRBD1 as a possible D gene (5 bases). Germline lookup yields CDR1 MNHEY and CDR2 SMNVEV (reference sequence). The CDR3 totals 15 residues. Here the CDR3 DNA reads TGTGCCAGCAGTTTGGATCAGTCTGGGGCCAATGTCCTGACTTTC. It translates to CASSLDQSGANVLTF.

The chain links TRBV24-1 to TRBJ2-1; D unclear. Trimming removed 5 bases at V and 6 bases at J, with 10 bases between. The CDR3 is 13 residues long. Germline CDR1 and CDR2: KGHDR and SFDVKD. CDR3 in DNA: TGTGCCACCAGTGGAGAGCGAGGCAATGAGCAGTTCTTC. It is translated as CATSGERGNEQFF.

This chain links TRBV6-1 with TRBJ2-1; 10 nucleotides agree with TRBD2. CDR3 length: 15 amino acids. Unmatched junction bases numbered 8, after V lost 6 bases and J lost 6 bases. The germline V gene encodes CDR1 MNHNS and CDR2 SASEGT. The chain's CDR3 is CASRAQAGGTNEQFF. The CDR3 nucleotides read TGTGCCAGCAGGGCCCAAGCGGGGGGGACCAATGAGCAGTTCTTC.

The V call is TRBV20-1, the J call TRBJ2-5; 8 bases match TRBD2. CDR1 is DFQATT, CDR2 SNEGSKA, per germline (reference sequence). The length of the CDR3 is 13 residues. With 6 bases clipped from V and 5 bases from J, the junction kept 8 bases outside the gene matches. Here the CDR3 DNA reads TGCAGTGCCCCGGGGGGGGGCCTTGAGACCCAGTACTTC. Translated, it gives CSAPGGGLETQYF.

V gene TRBV9 combines with J gene TRBJ2-1; possibly TRBD1 or TRBD2 for D (5 bases each). CDR3 size: 16 residues. Trimming took off 0 bases at V and 6 bases at J, with 16 bases between the two ends. CDR1 is SGDLS, CDR2 YYNGEE, per germline. CDR3 sequence: CASSVEPGSGGNEQFF. The CDR3 region has the DNA TGTGCCAGCAGCGTAGAACCAGGGAGTGGTGGCAATGAGCAGTTCTTC.

This chain joins TRBV29-1 and TRBJ1-1; tentatively, D is TRBD1 (6 bases). This CDR3 spans 15 amino acids. Trimming cost V 2 bases and J 3 bases, with 16 bases left between them. Germline V gene data show CDR1 as SQVTM and CDR2 as ANQGSEA. The chain's CDR3 is CSVERGLGGDTEAFF. CDR3 coding DNA: TGCAGCGTTGAAAGAGGATTAGGGGGGGACACTGAAGCTTTCTTT.